This record looks at one T cell receptor (beta chain) sequence and its context. Its antigen is not known. With 3 bases clipped from V and 5 bases from J, the junction kept 6 bases outside the gene matches. There are 15 residues in the CDR3. The germline V gene encodes CDR1 KGHSH and CDR2 LQKENI. The data belong to a study of cytomegalovirus exposure and HLA in healthy donors. Whole-study context: The Caucasian-associated ancestry cluster held roughly 80% of a few hundred genotyped donors.

Amplification used 60 Vbeta primers and 13 Jbeta primers. TCRdb keeps only in-frame clones here, not all; method: immunoSEQ multiplex PCR. The table records nearly 110,000 clones, around 76% of them present only once. Study conclusions and caveats: The study labeled 150 or so TCR beta chains cytomegalovirus-associated. Most TCR sequences showed up rarely, but some public TCRs showed up in many donors. According to an earlier analysis, most TCR beta V segments yielded productive rearrangements about 87% or about 30% of the time.

The sequence was collected from a man aged 25 to 45 in good health and CMV-seropositive. What was sequenced was PBMCs. The chain uses TRBV18 and TRBJ2-7; 11 positions agree with TRBD1. As DNA, the CDR3 is TGTGCCAGCTCACCGGGGACAGGGGGGCAAGACGAGCAGTACTTC. Encoded protein: CASSPGTGGQDEQYF.